Listed below are T cell receptor beta chains from one sample, sequenced in a study of T cell changes during pregnancy in multiple sclerosis. Generated by immunoSEQ multiplex PCR, the TCRdb table keeps only in-frame clones and is missing some. The table lists 40,000 to 50,000 clones, 93% of them singletons, with 3% to 4.5% in the top ten. This material consisted of CD8+ T cells from peripheral blood mononuclear cells, taken after pregnancy. The receptor set was obtained from a female donor with multiple sclerosis, enrolled in a pregnancy study. Both conserved end residues are part of each CDR3. The D gene is left open where the match is weak. Expanded clones get a size class; other rows say once, few or many, or leave the size out.

TRBD2 TRBJ2-7 TRBV2 17 - CASSEKGLAGGRHEQYF TGTGCCAGCAGTGAAAAGGGACTAGCGGGGGGGCGGCACGAGCAGTACTTC
TRBD1 TRBJ2-5 TRBV7-8 14 - CASRRDRGRETQYF TGTGCCAGCAGGCGGGACAGGGGGAGGGAGACCCAGTACTTC
TRBD1 TRBJ1-2 TRBV4-3 14 - CASSQGVGGYGYTF TGCGCCAGCAGCCAAGGTGTAGGGGGCTATGGTTACACCTTC
- TRBJ2-7 TRBV9 17 - CASSPPDAVNRPYEQYF TGTGCCAGCAGCCCACCCGACGCTGTTAACAGGCCCTACGAGCAGTACTTC
TRBD2 TRBJ2-1 TRBV13 18 - CASSPGTSGPFSHNEQFF TGTGCCAGCAGTCCCGGGACTAGCGGGCCGTTTAGCCACAATGAGCAGTTCTTC
TRBD1 TRBJ2-7 TRBV7-9 13 - CATAETGGHEQYF TGTGCCACTGCCGAGACAGGGGGCCACGAGCAGTACTTC
TRBD2 TRBJ2-1 TRBV9 17 - CASSVATGAGVYNEQFF TGTGCCAGCAGCGTAGCTACGGGAGCGGGGGTCTACAATGAGCAGTTCTTC
- TRBJ1-2 TRBV7-9 16 - CASSSQKDRVIYGYTF TGTGCCAGCAGCTCACAAAAGGACAGAGTCATCTATGGCTACACCTTC
- TRBJ2-1 TRBV7-8 15 - CATWPAGGSYNEQFF TGTGCCACATGGCCGGCCGGGGGATCCTACAATGAGCAGTTCTTC
- TRBJ2-6 TRBV7-6 16 - CASSLGRVAGANVLTF TGTGCCAGCAGCTTAGGAAGAGTAGCAGGGGCCAACGTCCTGACTTTC
- TRBJ1-2 TRBV25-1 16 few CASSAPYREYIHGYTF TGTGCCAGCAGTGCTCCCTACAGGGAGTATATACATGGCTACACCTTC
TRBD1 TRBJ2-5 TRBV28 17 - CASSFIPRQGIGETQYF TGTGCCAGCAGTTTTATCCCACGACAGGGAATTGGGGAGACCCAGTACTTC
- TRBJ2-2 TRBV4-1 16 - CASSQARAGVTGELFF TGCGCCAGCAGCCAAGCCCGCGCCGGGGTCACCGGGGAGCTGTTTTTT
TRBD1 TRBJ2-7 TRBV4-1 14 few CASSPGQSTYEQYF TGCGCCAGCAGCCCGGGACAGTCTACGTACGAGCAGTACTTC
- TRBJ2-1 TRBV9 16 - CASSVEGGSSYNEQFF TGTGCCAGCAGCGTTGAGGGGGGGTCCTCCTACAATGAGCAGTTCTTC
- TRBJ1-2 TRBV16 14 - CASSQPGNPYGYTF TGTGCCAGCAGCCAACCCGGGAACCCGTATGGCTACACCTTC
TRBD2 TRBJ2-7 TRBV27 15 once CASSLGLAGTYEQYF TGTGCCAGCAGTTTAGGGCTAGCGGGCACCTACGAGCAGTACTTC
TRBD1 TRBJ2-1 TRBV10-3 13 - CATGQGTYNEQFF TGTGCCACTGGACAGGGCACCTACAATGAGCAGTTCTTC
- TRBJ1-2 TRBV27 15 - CASSATRFANYGYTF TGTGCCAGCAGTGCCACCAGGTTTGCTAACTATGGCTACACCTTC
TRBD2 TRBJ2-2 TRBV7-2 17 - CASSFVAGVSNTGELFF TGTGCCAGCAGCTTCGTAGCGGGGGTCTCGAACACCGGGGAGCTGTTTTTT
TRBD1 TRBJ1-1 TRBV29-1 15 - CSVADRGYGNTEAFF TGCAGCGTTGCGGACAGGGGTTATGGGAACACTGAAGCTTTCTTT
- TRBJ2-7 TRBV5-1 15 - CASSEAGNYSYEQYF TGCGCCAGCAGCGAGGCCGGGAATTACTCCTACGAGCAGTACTTC
- TRBJ2-1 TRBV27 13 once CASSFPSRGEQFF TGTGCCAGCAGTTTCCCGAGCAGAGGTGAGCAGTTCTTC
TRBD1 TRBJ1-2 TRBV5-4 14 once CASSWQGGGDGYTF TGTGCCAGCAGCTGGCAGGGGGGCGGGGATGGCTACACCTTC
- TRBJ2-2 TRBV27 12 - CASSPSSSELFF TGTGCCAGCAGTCCCTCCTCGAGCGAGCTGTTTTTT
TRBD1 TRBJ2-1 TRBV7-8 15 few CASSLGTGVTNEQFF TGTGCCAGCAGCTTAGGTACAGGGGTTACCAATGAGCAGTTCTTC
TRBD1 TRBJ1-3 TRBV2 14 - CASLGQLSGNTIYF TGTGCCAGTCTGGGACAGCTCTCTGGAAACACCATATATTTT
- TRBJ1-2 TRBV29-1 12 - CSADTEFYGYTF TGCAGCGCCGACACAGAGTTCTATGGCTACACCTTC
- TRBJ1-6 TRBV4-3 16 - CASSQERSSYNSPLHF TGCGCCAGCAGCCAGGAGCGAAGCTCCTATAATTCACCCCTCCACTTT
TRBD1 TRBJ1-5 TRBV15 14 - CATSRGQSGQPQHF TGTGCCACCAGCAGGGGACAGTCTGGTCAGCCCCAGCATTTT
- TRBJ2-7 TRBV6-1 15 - CASRGAAASSYEQYF TGTGCCAGCAGGGGGGCAGCGGCGAGCTCCTACGAGCAGTACTTC
- TRBJ2-5 TRBV5-4 13 - CASSFNYQETQYF TGTGCCAGCAGCTTCAATTACCAAGAGACCCAGTACTTC
- TRBJ1-2 TRBV21-1 12 - CASSKRGRGYTF TGTGCCAGCAGCAAACGGGGGAGAGGCTACACCTTC
- TRBJ2-5 TRBV10-2 12 - CASTPSAETQYF TGCGCCAGCACTCCCTCAGCGGAGACCCAGTACTTC
- TRBJ2-7 TRBV7-6 15 - CASSLLSGASYEQYF TGTGCCAGCAGCTTACTATCAGGGGCCTCCTACGAGCAGTACTTC
TRBD1 TRBJ1-2 TRBV7-8 11 - CASSGQGGYTF TGTGCCAGCAGCGGACAGGGGGGCTACACCTTC
- TRBJ2-1 TRBV7-8 11 - CASSLVNEQFF TGTGCCAGCAGCTTAGTAAATGAGCAGTTCTTC
- TRBJ1-6 TRBV11-2 16 - CASSLAQGMHNSPLHF TGTGCCAGCAGCTTGGCCCAGGGGATGCATAATTCACCCCTCCACTTT
TRBD2 TRBJ2-3 TRBV15 15 - CATSSGTSGTDTQYF TGTGCCACCAGCAGCGGGACTAGCGGCACAGATACGCAGTATTTT
- TRBJ1-4 TRBV5-5 15 - CASSLAWGQGEKLFF TGTGCCAGCAGCTTGGCCTGGGGGCAGGGTGAAAAACTGTTTTTT